This T cell receptor (beta chain) was observed in a study of identical twins. TCRdb redid the calling of the 5' RACE reads with MiXCR, one entry per CDR3 protein. The sample carries over 550,000 distinct CDR3 sequences, 7.1% recorded once. Germline V lookup: CDR1 SGHAT, CDR2 FQNNGV. This CDR3 has 15 amino acids. Trimming at V came to 0 bases and at J to 3 bases, leaving 3 bases not matched to a gene. This same sample was also taken into another study, of yellow fever vaccine responses in identical twins.

The chain carries TRBV11-2 and TRBJ2-7; the match to TRBD1 covers 9 bases. The sequenced material came from PBMCs. The clonotype comes from a young woman in good health. The CDR3 nucleotides read TGTGCCAGCAGCTTAGATTGGGGACAGGGCTACGAGCAGTACTTC. Translating gives CASSLDWGQGYEQYF.